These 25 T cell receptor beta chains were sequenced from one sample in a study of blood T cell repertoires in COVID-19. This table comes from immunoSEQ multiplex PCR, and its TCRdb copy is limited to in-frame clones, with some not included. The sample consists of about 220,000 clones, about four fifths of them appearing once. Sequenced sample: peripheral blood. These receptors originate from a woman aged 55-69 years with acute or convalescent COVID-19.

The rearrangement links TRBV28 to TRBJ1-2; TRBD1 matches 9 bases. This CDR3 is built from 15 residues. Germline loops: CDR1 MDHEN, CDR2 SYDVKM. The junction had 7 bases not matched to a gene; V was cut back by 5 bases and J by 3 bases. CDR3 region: CASSEGQGVHYGYTF. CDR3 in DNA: TGTGCCAGCAGTGAGGGACAGGGTGTTCACTATGGCTACACCTTC.

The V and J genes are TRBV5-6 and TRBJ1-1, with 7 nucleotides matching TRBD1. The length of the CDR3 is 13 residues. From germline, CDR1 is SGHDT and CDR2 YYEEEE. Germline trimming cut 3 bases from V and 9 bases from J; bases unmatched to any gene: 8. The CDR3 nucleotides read TGTGCCAGCAGCTGGGGGACAGTACAAAAAGCTTTCTTT. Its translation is CASSWGTVQKAFF.

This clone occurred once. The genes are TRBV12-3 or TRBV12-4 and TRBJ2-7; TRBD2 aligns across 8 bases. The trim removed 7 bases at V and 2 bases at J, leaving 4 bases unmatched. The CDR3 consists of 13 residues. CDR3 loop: CASKRAGAYEQYF. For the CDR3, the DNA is TGTGCCAGCAAGAGAGCGGGGGCCTACGAGCAGTACTTC.

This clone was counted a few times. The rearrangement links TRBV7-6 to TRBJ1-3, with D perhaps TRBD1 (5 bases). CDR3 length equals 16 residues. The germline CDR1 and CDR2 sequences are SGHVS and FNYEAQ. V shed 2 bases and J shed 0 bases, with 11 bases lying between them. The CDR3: CASSLTPTGSGNTIYF. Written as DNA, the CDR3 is TGTGCCAGCAGCTTAACGCCCACAGGCTCTGGAAACACCATATATTTT. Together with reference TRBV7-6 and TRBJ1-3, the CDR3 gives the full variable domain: GAGVSQSPRYKVTKRGQDVALRCDPISGHVSLYWYRQALGQGPEFLTYFNYEAQQDKSGLPNDRFSAERPEGSISTLTIQRTEQRDSAMYRCASSLTPTGSGNTIYFGEGSWLTVV.

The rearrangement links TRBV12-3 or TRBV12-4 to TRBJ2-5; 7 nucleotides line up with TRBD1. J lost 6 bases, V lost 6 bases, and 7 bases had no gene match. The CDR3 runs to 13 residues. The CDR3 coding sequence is TGTGCCAGCAGGGTCACAGGGGAGAAGACCCAGTACTTC. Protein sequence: CASRVTGEKTQYF.

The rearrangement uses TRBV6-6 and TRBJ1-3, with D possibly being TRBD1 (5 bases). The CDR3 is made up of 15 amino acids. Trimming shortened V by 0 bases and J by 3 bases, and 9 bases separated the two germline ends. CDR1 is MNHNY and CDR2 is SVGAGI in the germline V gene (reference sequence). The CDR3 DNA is TGTGCCAGCAGTTACTCGACAGAACATGGAAACACCATATATTTT. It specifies CASSYSTEHGNTIYF.

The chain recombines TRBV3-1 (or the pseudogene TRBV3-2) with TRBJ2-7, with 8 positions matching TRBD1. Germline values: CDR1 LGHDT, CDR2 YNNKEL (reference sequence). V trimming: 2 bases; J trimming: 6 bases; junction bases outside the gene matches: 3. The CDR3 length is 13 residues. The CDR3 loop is CASSQQGTGEQYF. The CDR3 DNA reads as TGTGCCAGCAGCCAACAGGGGACAGGCGAGCAGTACTTC.

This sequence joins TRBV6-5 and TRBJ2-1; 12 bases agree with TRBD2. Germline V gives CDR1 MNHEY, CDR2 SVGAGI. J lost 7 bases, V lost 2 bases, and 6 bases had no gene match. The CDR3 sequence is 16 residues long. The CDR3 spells CASSYGLAGNGNEQFF. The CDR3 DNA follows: TGTGCCAGCAGTTACGGACTAGCGGGGAACGGAAATGAGCAGTTCTTC.

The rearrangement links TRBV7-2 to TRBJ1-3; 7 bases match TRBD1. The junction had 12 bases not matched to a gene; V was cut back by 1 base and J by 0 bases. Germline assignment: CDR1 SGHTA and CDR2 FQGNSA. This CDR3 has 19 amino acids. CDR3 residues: CASSLDFPGQSYSGNTIYF. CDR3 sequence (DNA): TGTGCCAGCAGCTTAGATTTTCCGGGACAGAGCTACTCTGGAAACACCATATATTTT.

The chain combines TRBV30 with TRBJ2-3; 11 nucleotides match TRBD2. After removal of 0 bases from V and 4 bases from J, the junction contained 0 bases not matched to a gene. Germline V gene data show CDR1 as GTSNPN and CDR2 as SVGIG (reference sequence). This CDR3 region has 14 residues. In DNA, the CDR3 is TGTGCCTGGAGTGTACTAGCGGGGGCAGATACGCAGTATTTT. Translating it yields CAWSVLAGADTQYF.

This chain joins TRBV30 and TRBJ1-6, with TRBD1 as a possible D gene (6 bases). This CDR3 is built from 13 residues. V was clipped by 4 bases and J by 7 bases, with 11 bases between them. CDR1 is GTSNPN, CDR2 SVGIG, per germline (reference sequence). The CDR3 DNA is TGTGCCTGGACCCAGGGGCCCAATTCACCCCTCCACTTT. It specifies CAWTQGPNSPLHF.

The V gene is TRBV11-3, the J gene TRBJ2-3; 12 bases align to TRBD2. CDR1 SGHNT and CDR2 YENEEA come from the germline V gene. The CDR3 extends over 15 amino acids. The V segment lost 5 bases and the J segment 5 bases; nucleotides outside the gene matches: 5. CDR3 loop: CASSMTSGGGDTQYF. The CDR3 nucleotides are TGTGCCAGCAGCATGACTAGCGGGGGAGGAGATACGCAGTATTTT.

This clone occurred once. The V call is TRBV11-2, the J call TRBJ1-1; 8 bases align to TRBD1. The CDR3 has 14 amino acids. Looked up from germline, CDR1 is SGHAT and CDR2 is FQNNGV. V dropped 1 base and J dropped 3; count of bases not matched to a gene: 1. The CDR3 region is CASSLAGGYTEAFF. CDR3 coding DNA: TGTGCCAGCAGCTTAGCAGGGGGCTACACTGAAGCTTTCTTT.

CDR3 sequence: CASRKDLLAADDEQYF. The CDR3, as DNA: TGTGCCAGCAGAAAGGATCTCCTAGCGGCGGATGACGAGCAGTACTTC. The chain couples TRBV5-4 to TRBJ2-7; 7 bases are shared with TRBD2. The length of the CDR3 is 16 residues. The J segment lost 5 bases and the V segment lost 5 bases, leaving 16 bases of the junction unmatched. Germline V gene data show CDR1 as SGHNT and CDR2 as YYREEE (reference sequence).

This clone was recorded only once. The CDR3 sequence is CASSLTGGPYGYTF. As DNA, the CDR3 is TGTGCCAGCAGTCTGACAGGGGGGCCCTATGGCTACACCTTC. V is TRBV27 and J is TRBJ1-2; TRBD1 aligns across 9 bases. There are 14 residues in the CDR3. The J segment lost 4 bases and the V segment lost 5 bases, leaving 5 bases of the junction unmatched. Per germline, CDR1 MNHEY and CDR2 SMNVEV (reference sequence).

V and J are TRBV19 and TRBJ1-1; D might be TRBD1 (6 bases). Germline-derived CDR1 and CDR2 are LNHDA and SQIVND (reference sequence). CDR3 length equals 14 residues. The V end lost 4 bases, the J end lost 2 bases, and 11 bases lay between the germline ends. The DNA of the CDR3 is TGTGCCAGTAGTACCCAGGGGTTCAACACTGAAGCTTTCTTT. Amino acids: CASSTQGFNTEAFF.

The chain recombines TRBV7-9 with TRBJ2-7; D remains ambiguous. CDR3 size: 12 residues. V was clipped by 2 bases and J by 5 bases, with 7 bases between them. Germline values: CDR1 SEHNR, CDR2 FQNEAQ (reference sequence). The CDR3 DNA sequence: TGTGCCAGCAGCTTAATTCAGGACGAGCAGTACTTC. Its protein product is CASSLIQDEQYF.

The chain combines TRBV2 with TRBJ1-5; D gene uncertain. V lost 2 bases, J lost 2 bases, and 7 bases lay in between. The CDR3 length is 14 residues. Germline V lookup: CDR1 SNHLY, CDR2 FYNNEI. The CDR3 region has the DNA TGTGCCAGCAGTGAATTGCAGGGCAATCAGCCCCAGCATTTT. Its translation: CASSELQGNQPQHF.

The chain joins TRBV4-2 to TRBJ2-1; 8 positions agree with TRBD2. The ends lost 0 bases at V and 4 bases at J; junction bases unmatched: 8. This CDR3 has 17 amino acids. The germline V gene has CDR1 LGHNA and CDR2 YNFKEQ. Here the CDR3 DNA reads TGTGCCAGCAGCCAAGATATTCGGGGGGGCCCTTACAATGAGCAGTTCTTC. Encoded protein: CASSQDIRGGPYNEQFF.

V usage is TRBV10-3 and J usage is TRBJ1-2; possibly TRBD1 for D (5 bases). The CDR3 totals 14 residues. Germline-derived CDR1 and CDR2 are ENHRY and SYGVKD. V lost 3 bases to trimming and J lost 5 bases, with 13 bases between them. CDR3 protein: CAISDWGGSYGYTF. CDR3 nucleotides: TGTGCCATCAGTGATTGGGGGGGTTCTTATGGCTACACCTTC.

CDR3 bases: TGTGCCAGCAGCTTGAACGGGTATGATTCACCCCTCCACTTT. It translates to CASSLNGYDSPLHF. V gene TRBV5-4 combines with J gene TRBJ1-6; D ambiguous. Germline CDR1 reads SGHNT; CDR2 reads YYREEE (reference sequence). Deletions cut 1 base from V and 8 bases from J, with 10 bases between. The CDR3 contains 14 residues.

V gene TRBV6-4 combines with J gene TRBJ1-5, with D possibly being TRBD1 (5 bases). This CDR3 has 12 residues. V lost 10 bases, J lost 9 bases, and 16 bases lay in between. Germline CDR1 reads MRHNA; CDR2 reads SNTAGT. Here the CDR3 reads CAIPGGGRPQHF. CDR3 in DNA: TGTGCCATCCCGGGGGGGGGTCGGCCCCAGCATTTT.

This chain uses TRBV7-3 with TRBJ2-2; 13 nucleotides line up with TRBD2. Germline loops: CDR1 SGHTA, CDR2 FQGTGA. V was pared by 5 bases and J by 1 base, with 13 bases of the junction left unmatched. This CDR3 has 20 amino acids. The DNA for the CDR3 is TGTGCCAGCAGCCTAGAACCATCATGGACTAGCGGGGGGAACACCGGGGAGCTGTTTTTT. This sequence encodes CASSLEPSWTSGGNTGELFF.

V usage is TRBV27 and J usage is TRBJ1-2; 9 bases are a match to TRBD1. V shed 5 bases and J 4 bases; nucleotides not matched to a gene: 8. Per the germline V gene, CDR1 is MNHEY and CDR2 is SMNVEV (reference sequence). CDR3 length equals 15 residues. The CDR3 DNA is TGTGCCAGCAGTCTGGACAGGGGTGCTACCTATGGCTACACCTTC. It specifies CASSLDRGATYGYTF.

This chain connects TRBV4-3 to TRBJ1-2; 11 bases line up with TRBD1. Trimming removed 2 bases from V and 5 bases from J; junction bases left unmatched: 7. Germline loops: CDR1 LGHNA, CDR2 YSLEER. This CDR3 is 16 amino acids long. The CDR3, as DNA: TGCGCCAGCAGCCAAACCCGGACAGGGGGCGCATATGGCTACACCTTC. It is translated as CASSQTRTGGAYGYTF.